The 23 T cell receptor beta chains reported below all come from one sample, sequenced in a study of CD8 T cells in Susac syndrome. With random hexamers, 0.5 to 1 ug RNA was reverse transcribed. TCRdb re-derived calls from the immunoSEQ multiplex PCR reads in MiXCR, one entry per CDR3 protein. The sample has some 170,000 distinct CDR3 sequences; about 95% are singletons. Sequencing was performed on CD4+ T cells from PBMCs. The receptors shown here come from a human donor in good health.

The CDR3 DNA reads as TGTGCCAGCAGTTTAGTGGGGGCAGGGGTGAATCAGCCCCAGCATTTT. Encoded protein: CASSLVGAGVNQPQHF. The rearrangement links TRBV12-3 or TRBV12-4 to TRBJ1-5; D perhaps matches TRBD1 (6 bases). The ends were cut back, 1 base at V and 4 bases at J, with 14 bases in the middle. The CDR3 is 16 residues long.

The chain joins TRBV5-6 to TRBJ2-1, with TRBD2 identical over 11 bases. Per germline, CDR1 SGHDT and CDR2 YYEEEE. The V and J ends lost 5 bases and 4 bases, in that order; junction bases with no gene match: 11. CDR3 size: 17 residues. CDR3 DNA sequence: TGTGCCAGCAGTCAAAAACTACTAGCGGGAGCATACAATGAGCAGTTCTTC. Amino acids: CASSQKLLAGAYNEQFF. The entire variable domain, with the rest obtained from reference TRBV5-6 and TRBJ2-1, is as follows: DAGVTQSPTHLIKTRGQQVTLRCSPKSGHDTVSWYQQALGQGPQFIFQYYEEEERQRGNFPDRFSGHQFPNYSSELNVNALLLGDSALYLCASSQKLLAGAYNEQFFGPGTRLTVL.

The chain employs TRBV6-5 and TRBJ1-1; D ambiguous. The CDR3 sequence is 15 residues long. Germline CDR1 and CDR2: MNHEY and SVGAGI. V dropped 7 bases and J dropped 9 bases, with 24 bases sitting between them. CDR3 sequence: CASISFRGGKWKAFF. The DNA of the CDR3 is TGTGCCAGCATCTCCTTCCGAGGCGGTAAATGGAAAGCTTTCTTT.

This chain uses TRBV29-1 with TRBJ2-3; D perhaps matches TRBD1 (5 bases). CDR1 and CDR2 from the germline V gene are SQVTM and ANQGSEA. V was shortened by 3 bases and J by 3 bases, with 10 bases between the two germline ends. The CDR3 is 13 residues long. In DNA form, the CDR3 reads TGCAGCGTTGACAGGGTTGGGACAGATACGCAGTATTTT. Translating gives CSVDRVGTDTQYF.

The chain joins TRBV20-1 to TRBJ1-2; the D gene is possibly TRBD1 (6 bases). The CDR3 spans 11 residues. Trimming stripped 0 bases from V and 13 bases from J, with 12 bases between. Germline CDR1 is DFQATT and CDR2 is SNEGSKA (reference sequence). The CDR3 DNA sequence: TGCAGTGCTAGAGATTGGACAGCGATCACCTTC. Its protein is CSARDWTAITF.

The chain has TRBV20-1 and TRBJ2-5; D is undetermined. V lost 0 bases and J 6 bases, leaving 14 bases between the germline ends. The CDR3 extends over 14 amino acids. The germline V gene encodes CDR1 DFQATT and CDR2 SNEGSKA (reference sequence). The CDR3 DNA sequence: TGCAGTGCTAGAGATCTCGAGGATATAAAGACCCAGTACTTC. Translation: CSARDLEDIKTQYF.

This clonotype has just a few counts. The J gene is TRBJ1-4, the V gene TRBV9, with D perhaps TRBD1 (5 bases). Trimming shortened V by 2 bases and J by 4 bases, and 9 bases separated the two germline ends. CDR3 length: 14 amino acids. The germline V gene has CDR1 SGDLS and CDR2 YYNGEE. CDR3 loop: CASSVGGLNEKLFF. In DNA form, the CDR3 reads TGTGCCAGCAGCGTCGGGGGACTTAATGAAAAACTGTTTTTT.

In this sample, this clonotype turned up once. The chain uses TRBV20-1 and TRBJ2-3; 10 bases are a match to TRBD2. V lost 5 bases, J lost 2 bases, and 10 bases stayed unmatched. CDR3 length: 16 amino acids. CDR1 DFQATT and CDR2 SNEGSKA come from the germline V gene (reference sequence). The DNA of the CDR3 is TGCAGTGCTCCTCTCAGGACTAGCGGTCTCACAGATACGCAGTATTTT. Residues: CSAPLRTSGLTDTQYF.

The CDR3 sequence: CAGQGPGDTQYF. The CDR3 DNA is TGTGCCGGGCAGGGGCCGGGAGATACGCAGTATTTT. The chain couples TRBV30 to TRBJ2-3, with D perhaps matching TRBD1 (6 bases). Looked up from germline, CDR1 is GTSNPN and CDR2 is SVGIG (reference sequence). Trimming left V 8 bases short and J 5 bases short, with 14 bases between. The CDR3 length is 12 residues. The complete variable domain, with remaining parts taken from reference TRBV30 and TRBJ2-3, reads SQTIHQWPATLVQPVGSPLSLECTVEGTSNPNLYWYRQAAGRGLQLLFYSVGIGQISSEVPQNLSASRPQDRQFILSSKKLLLSDSGFYLCAGQGPGDTQYFGPGTRLTVL.

This clonotype occurred once. This chain uses TRBV12-3 or TRBV12-4 with TRBJ1-2, with a tentative D call TRBD1 (6 bases). The CDR3 is 14 residues long. Trimming took 1 base from V and 8 from J, leaving 14 bases between them. CDR3 amino acids: CASSLGGGLRGYTF. CDR3 in DNA: TGTGCCAGCAGTTTAGGAGGGGGGCTTCGAGGCTACACCTTC.

V and J are TRBV30 and TRBJ1-1, with 8 bases fitting TRBD1. Germline V gene sequence: CDR1 GTSNPN, CDR2 SVGIG (reference sequence). V was pared by 2 bases and J by 1 base, with 9 bases of the junction left unmatched. This CDR3 comprises 16 residues. The DNA of the CDR3 is TGTGCCTGGAGTTTAACAGGGGGAGTCCCGAACACTGAAGCTTTCTTT. The encoded protein is CAWSLTGGVPNTEAFF.

This rearrangement joins TRBV2 to TRBJ2-7; D remains unclear. Germline lookup yields CDR1 SNHLY and CDR2 FYNNEI. This CDR3 spans 14 amino acids. V was clipped by 4 bases and J by 1 base, with 11 bases between them. The CDR3 loop reads CASSGPLPSYEQYF. The CDR3 coding sequence is TGTGCCAGCAGTGGACCGCTACCTTCCTACGAGCAGTACTTC.

The genes are TRBV28 and TRBJ2-4, with 7 bases identical to TRBD2. The germline CDR1 and CDR2 sequences are MDHEN and SYDVKM. The CDR3 extends over 14 amino acids. J gave up 8 bases and V 3 bases, and 7 bases lay outside the gene matches. The CDR3 sequence is CASSFTGGWHIQYF. CDR3 coding DNA: TGTGCCAGCAGTTTCACGGGAGGATGGCACATTCAGTACTTC.

The chain is built from TRBV30 and TRBJ2-7, with D uncertain. The V end was cut by 0 bases, the J end by 2 bases, with 14 bases between. The CDR3 is 15 residues long. Germline loops: CDR1 GTSNPN, CDR2 SVGIG (reference sequence). The DNA of the CDR3 is TGTGCCTGGAGTGTATACCCACCTTTTACCTACGAGCAGTACTTC. Encoded protein: CAWSVYPPFTYEQYF. Drawing the rest from reference TRBV30 and TRBJ2-7, the complete variable domain is SQTIHQWPATLVQPVGSPLSLECTVEGTSNPNLYWYRQAAGRGLQLLFYSVGIGQISSEVPQNLSASRPQDRQFILSSKKLLLSDSGFYLCAWSVYPPFTYEQYFGPGTRLTVT.

The chain has TRBV24-1 and TRBJ2-4, with D perhaps TRBD1 (6 bases). Germline loops: CDR1 KGHDR, CDR2 SFDVKD. The CDR3 runs to 14 residues. V gave up 9 bases and J gave up 1 base, with 12 bases separating them. CDR3 bases: TGTGCCACCTCGCCGAGGGGGGCCAAAAACATTCAGTACTTC. Encoded protein: CATSPRGAKNIQYF.

The chain links TRBV5-1 to TRBJ2-5, with D hard to call. CDR1 is SGHRS and CDR2 is YFSETQ in the germline V gene. With 6 bases removed from V and 3 bases from J, the gap between germline ends came to 12 bases. The length of the CDR3 is 13 residues. As DNA, the CDR3 is TGCGCCAGCAACCTGCACCTTAAAGAGACCCAGTACTTC. Its protein product is CASNLHLKETQYF. Complete variable domain (other parts from reference TRBV5-1 and TRBJ2-5): KAGVTQTPRYLIKTRGQQVTLSCSPISGHRSVSWYQQTPGQGLQFLFEYFSETQRNKGNFPGRFSGRQFSNSRSEMNVSTLELGDSALYLCASNLHLKETQYFGPGTRLLVL.

The chain recombines TRBV5-4 with TRBJ1-2, with D hard to call. Germline loops: CDR1 SGHNT, CDR2 YYREEE (reference sequence). The CDR3 is 12 residues long. Trimming left V 5 bases short and J 8 bases short, with 13 bases between. The CDR3 bases are TGTGCCAGCAGTTTACTCGGGAACGGCTACACCTTC. Amino acids: CASSLLGNGYTF.

J is TRBJ2-5 and V is TRBV29-1, with a tentative D call TRBD1 (5 bases). The CDR3 is made up of 13 amino acids. The V gene lost 3 bases and the J gene lost 1 base, with 9 bases spanning the gap. CDR1 is SQVTM, CDR2 ANQGSEA, per germline. In DNA, the CDR3 is TGCAGCGTTGACGTCACAGGCCAAGAGACCCAGTACTTC. Its translation: CSVDVTGQETQYF.

This clonotype was detected only once. The chain is built from TRBV12-3 or TRBV12-4 and TRBJ2-5; no reliable D call. Trimming left V 3 bases short and J 0 bases short, with 8 bases between. This CDR3 region has 14 residues. The CDR3 is CASSFPPYQETQYF. DNA for the CDR3: TGTGCCAGCAGTTTTCCCCCGTACCAAGAGACCCAGTACTTC.

There are a few counts of this clonotype. In nucleotides, the CDR3 is TGTGCCAGCAGCCGGGACAGGGTTTCCTACGAGCAGTACTTC. Residues: CASSRDRVSYEQYF. The chain couples TRBV12-3 or TRBV12-4 to TRBJ2-7; 9 bases map to TRBD1. V lost 6 bases to trimming and J lost 1 base; unmatched junction nucleotides: 4. CDR3 size: 14 residues.

The chain carries TRBV28 and TRBJ1-5; possible D gene TRBD1, 5 bases. CDR1 is MDHEN, CDR2 SYDVKM, per germline. The CDR3 extends over 15 amino acids. Trimming pared 5 bases from V and 10 bases from J, leaving 21 bases between. CDR3 amino acids: CASSPGGTAPGPQHF. CDR3 DNA: TGTGCCAGCAGTCCGGGAGGGACGGCGCCCGGACCCCAGCATTTT.

This chain's CDR3 is CASSPATGRYGYTF. The CDR3 DNA is TGTGCCAGCAGCCCCGCGACAGGGCGCTATGGCTACACCTTC. The chain couples TRBV7-9 to TRBJ1-2; 7 bases fit TRBD1. The V gene's germline CDR1 is SEHNR and CDR2 FQNEAQ (reference sequence). The CDR3 runs 14 residues. J was trimmed by 4 bases and V by 5 bases; bases with no gene match: 7.

V and J are TRBV11-2 and TRBJ1-2; D gene unclear. Germline V gene lookup returns CDR1 SGHAT and CDR2 FQNNGV. The CDR3 sequence is 13 residues long. V was trimmed by 2 bases and J by 2 bases, leaving 6 bases between them. CDR3 in DNA: TGTGCCAGCAGCTTAACATCCAACTATGGCTACACCTTC. As protein: CASSLTSNYGYTF.